The 20 T cell receptor beta chains given below trace back to one sample, sequenced in a study of brain metastases from non-small cell lung cancer. Assay used: immunoSEQ multiplex PCR; TCRdb lists only in-frame clones, some missing. Here the sample spans under 4,000 clones, roughly 95% being singletons. Sequencing was performed on tumor-adjacent normal tissue. These receptors were obtained from a donor at least 40 years old with non-small cell lung cancer.

Of note for this clone: A junction end diverges from the germline sequence, so it may reflect a read error. V gene TRBV4-3 combines with J gene TRBJ2-5; 10 nucleotides line up with TRBD2. Germline assignment: CDR1 LGHNA and CDR2 YSLEER. The CDR3 covers 15 residues. The CDR3 nucleotides read TGCGCCAGTAGCCAACAGCGGGGGGGCCAAGAGACCCAGTACTTC. Amino acids: CASSQQRGGQETQYF.

V and J are TRBV3-1 (or the pseudogene TRBV3-2) and TRBJ2-2; D remains ambiguous. V was trimmed by 6 bases and J by 1 base, leaving 15 bases between them. Looked up from germline, CDR1 is LGHDT and CDR2 is YNNKEL (reference sequence). The CDR3 contains 16 residues. In DNA form, the CDR3 reads TGTGCCAGCAGTTCCCTCAGAACCAGGAACACCGGGGAGCTGTTTTTT. Residues: CASSSLRTRNTGELFF.

The V and J genes are TRBV6-5 and TRBJ1-4; unclear D gene. The CDR3 is made up of 12 amino acids. In germline, CDR1 is MNHEY, CDR2 SVGAGI. V was pared by 2 bases and J by 4 bases, with 2 bases between. As DNA, the CDR3 is TGTGCCAGCAGTTACGTTAATGAAAAACTGTTTTTT. Translation gives CASSYVNEKLFF.

The chain has TRBV7-3 and TRBJ2-2; 7 positions agree with TRBD2. The V gene's germline CDR1 is SGHTA and CDR2 FQGTGA. The CDR3 totals 14 residues. V shed 4 bases and J 10 bases; nucleotides not matched to a gene: 9. CDR3 sequence reads: CASSSGLKVEELFF. The CDR3 nucleotides are TGTGCCAGCAGCTCGGGACTAAAGGTCGAGGAGCTGTTTTTT.

V is TRBV7-2 and J is TRBJ2-2, with 8 bases aligning to TRBD1. V lost 3 bases and J lost 4; bases outside the gene matches: 10. CDR3 length: 17 amino acids. The germline gives CDR1 SGHTA, CDR2 FQGNSA. In DNA form, the CDR3 reads TGTGCCAGCAGCTTTACCGGGACAGGCAGAATCACCGGGGAGCTGTTTTTT. It codes for CASSFTGTGRITGELFF.

CDR3 coding DNA: TGTGCCAGCACTTGGTCCCAAGAGACCCAGTACTTC. Its translation: CASTWSQETQYF. The chain joins TRBV6-6 to TRBJ2-5; D gene ambiguous. The length of the CDR3 is 12 residues. Trimming shortened V by 7 bases and J by 1 base, and 7 bases separated the two germline ends. Germline CDR1 and CDR2: MNHNY and SVGAGI (reference sequence).

The chain is built from TRBV7-9 and TRBJ1-3; D might be TRBD1 (5 bases). Trimming cost V 3 bases and J 4 bases, with 10 bases left between them. The CDR3 extends over 14 amino acids. Germline lookup yields CDR1 SEHNR and CDR2 FQNEAQ (reference sequence). CDR3 amino acids: CASSLGRIGNTIYF. CDR3 bases: TGTGCCAGCAGCTTGGGGCGAATCGGAAACACCATATATTTT. The entire variable domain, with the rest obtained from reference TRBV7-9 and TRBJ1-3, is as follows: DTGVSQNPRHKITKRGQNVTFRCDPISEHNRLYWYRQTLGQGPEFLTYFQNEAQLEKSRLLSDRFSAERPKGSFSTLEIQRTEQGDSAMYLCASSLGRIGNTIYFGEGSWLTVV.

The chain carries TRBV19 and TRBJ2-3, with D tentatively TRBD2 (6 bases). The CDR3 length is 15 residues. Germline V gives CDR1 LNHDA, CDR2 SQIVND (reference sequence). The V gene lost 5 bases and the J gene lost 5 bases, with 17 bases spanning the gap. In DNA, the CDR3 is TGTGCCAGTAGTCCTAGATGGAGGGCAGGAGATACGCAGTATTTT. This sequence encodes CASSPRWRAGDTQYF. The complete variable domain, with remaining parts taken from reference TRBV19 and TRBJ2-3, reads DGGITQSPKYLFRKEGQNVTLSCEQNLNHDAMYWYRQDPGQGLRLIYYSQIVNDFQKGDIAEGYSVSREKKESFPLTVTSAQKNPTAFYLCASSPRWRAGDTQYFGPGTRLTVL.

This chain connects TRBV5-8 to TRBJ1-5; D is uncertain. Deletions cut 3 bases from V and 3 bases from J, with 4 bases between. The germline gives CDR1 SGHTS, CDR2 YDEGEE. This CDR3 contains 12 residues. The CDR3 region is CASSWPNQPQHF. CDR3 nucleotides: TGTGCCAGCAGCTGGCCCAATCAGCCCCAGCATTTT.

This chain links TRBV12-3 or TRBV12-4 with TRBJ1-2; 11 bases match TRBD1. The V gene end was trimmed by 6 bases and the J gene end by 9 bases; junction bases not matched to a gene: 6. There are 13 residues in the CDR3. CDR3 nucleotides: TGTGCCAGCAGCCGGGGACAGGGGGTGAGCTACACCTTC. Encoded protein: CASSRGQGVSYTF.

The chain has TRBV5-4 and TRBJ2-4; perhaps TRBD2 as D (5 bases). The V end was cut by 4 bases, the J end by 7 bases, with 15 bases between. Germline loops: CDR1 SGHNT, CDR2 YYREEE (reference sequence). The CDR3 runs to 14 residues. CDR3 in amino acids: CASSGRDSPNIQYF. The CDR3, as DNA: TGTGCCAGCAGCGGCCGGGATAGCCCCAACATTCAGTACTTC. Together with reference TRBV5-4 and TRBJ2-4, the CDR3 gives the full variable domain: ETGVTQSPTHLIKTRGQQVTLRCSSQSGHNTVSWYQQALGQGPQFIFQYYREEENGRGNFPPRFSGLQFPNYSSELNVNALELDDSALYLCASSGRDSPNIQYFGAGTRLSVL.

V is TRBV30 and J is TRBJ2-5; TRBD1 aligns across 11 bases. From germline, CDR1 is GTSNPN and CDR2 SVGIG (reference sequence). V lost 4 bases to trimming and J lost 4 bases; unmatched junction nucleotides: 8. There are 15 residues in the CDR3. CDR3 nucleotides: TGTGCCTGGAACCGGGACAGGGGGTTCCTAGAGACCCAGTACTTC. It translates to CAWNRDRGFLETQYF.

The chain combines TRBV23-1 with TRBJ1-1; D gene uncertain. TRBV23-1 is an ORF for which the function is uncertain. V was cut by 3 bases and J by 6 bases, with 11 bases left in between. The CDR3 consists of 13 residues. The CDR3 sequence: CASSQHPEAEAFF. The CDR3 DNA reads as TGCGCCAGCAGTCAGCACCCGGAGGCTGAAGCTTTCTTT.

V is TRBV30 and J is TRBJ2-5; TRBD1 agrees at 9 bases. V lost 3 bases, J lost 5 bases, and 7 bases stayed unmatched. The length of the CDR3 is 14 residues. Per the germline V gene, CDR1 is GTSNPN and CDR2 is SVGIG (reference sequence). The CDR3 region is CAWSATGGLETQYF. DNA for the CDR3: TGTGCCTGGAGCGCAACAGGGGGCTTGGAGACCCAGTACTTC.

CDR3 amino acids: CASRRASGETQYF. CDR3 nucleotides: TGTGCCAGCAGGAGGGCTAGCGGGGAGACCCAGTACTTC. This sequence joins TRBV2 and TRBJ2-5, with 8 bases identical to TRBD2. The V segment lost 6 bases and the J segment 5 bases; nucleotides outside the gene matches: 5. The CDR3 has 13 residues. Germline V gives CDR1 SNHLY, CDR2 FYNNEI. The entire variable domain, with the rest obtained from reference TRBV2 and TRBJ2-5, is as follows: EPEVTQTPSHQVTQMGQEVILRCVPISNHLYFYWYRQILGQKVEFLVSFYNNEISEKSEIFDDQFSVERPDGSNFTLKIRSTKLEDSAMYFCASRRASGETQYFGPGTRLLVL.

The chain recombines TRBV10-3 with TRBJ2-2; D uncertain. Trimming stripped 4 bases from V and 2 bases from J, with 11 bases between. This CDR3 region has 15 residues. The germline CDR1 and CDR2 sequences are ENHRY and SYGVKD. The CDR3 is CAISGGQVNTGELFF. The CDR3 nucleotides read TGTGCCATCAGTGGAGGTCAAGTAAACACCGGGGAGCTGTTTTTT.

A note on this clone: A read error may produce the germline difference seen at one junction end. V and J are TRBV28 and TRBJ1-4; D gene ambiguous. The CDR3 is made up of 10 amino acids. The germline gives CDR1 MDHEN, CDR2 SYDVKM. CDR3 DNA: TGTGCCACCAGTCGCCAAAAACTGTTTTTT. It translates to CATSRQKLFF.

This chain uses TRBV5-4 with TRBJ2-7; possibly TRBD1 for D (7 bases). The CDR3 length is 16 residues. Germline CDR1 is SGHNT and CDR2 is YYREEE (reference sequence). V lost 0 bases, J lost 4 bases, and 17 bases lay in between. CDR3 coding DNA: TGTGCCAGCAGCTTGGGCGGGGCAGGGGGACATTACGAGCAGTACTTC. This gives the protein CASSLGGAGGHYEQYF.

The chain has TRBV19 and TRBJ2-1, with D hard to call. Germline CDR1 is LNHDA and CDR2 is SQIVND (reference sequence). This CDR3 contains 11 residues. Trimming shortened V by 6 bases and J by 8 bases, and 8 bases separated the two germline ends. The CDR3 DNA is TGTGCCAGTAGCCAGATGTATGAGCAGTTCTTC. Translating it yields CASSQMYEQFF.

The rearrangement links TRBV3-1 (or the pseudogene TRBV3-2) to TRBJ2-1; 13 nucleotides agree with TRBD2. This CDR3 is 16 amino acids long. Germline V gives CDR1 LGHDT, CDR2 YNNKEL (reference sequence). The V segment lost 3 bases and the J segment 4 bases; nucleotides outside the gene matches: 3. Here the CDR3 DNA reads TGTGCCAGCAGCCACGGACTAGCGGGGGCTTACAATGAGCAGTTCTTC. It encodes CASSHGLAGAYNEQFF.